This T cell receptor (beta chain) was obtained from a study of prognosis after radiotherapy for stage I lung cancer. This clonotype showed up many times. It was by two-round multiplex PCR that TCR beta CDR3 was amplified from genomic DNA. The use of primers specific to each TRBV and TRBJ gene characterized first-round PCR. TCRdb processed the multiplex PCR reads anew with MiXCR; each CDR3 protein has one entry. The repertoire holds 15,000 to 20,000 distinct CDR3 sequences, with about 26% as singletons. The CDR3 sequence is 16 residues long. Per the germline V gene, CDR1 is DFQATT and CDR2 is SNEGSKA (reference sequence). With 0 bases clipped from V and 1 base from J, the junction kept 7 bases outside the gene matches.

The rearrangement uses TRBV20-1 and TRBJ2-5; TRBD2 matches at 8 bases. Sample: PBMCs, taken before or after stereotactic body radiation therapy (not recorded which). This clonotype was sampled from a donor aged 50 or older with non-small cell lung cancer. The CDR3 region is CSARDLSGRTQETQYF. DNA for the CDR3: TGCAGTGCTAGAGATCTCAGCGGGAGAACCCAAGAGACCCAGTACTTC.